This T cell receptor beta chain derives from a study of T-cell reconstitution after alpha-beta-depleted transplantation in children. In this sample, this clonotype turned up many times. Its antigen is still unknown. CDR3 length: 14 amino acids. From germline, CDR1 is MNHEY and CDR2 SMNVEV (reference sequence). Trimming shortened V by 8 bases and J by 2 bases, and 12 bases separated the two germline ends. Study-wide results and limits: It was surviving recipient T cells and thymic progenitors that gave some patients high TCRbeta diversity at day 60. Two months or so post-transplant, alpha-beta T cells reportedly derived from several hundred expanded graft clones. At the one-year point after transplant, T-cell counts and TCRbeta diversity were found to come mostly from T cells that had been newly produced.

The TCRbeta library was prepared with unique molecular identifiers. TCRdb analysed the PCR reads with MiXCR anew, one entry per CDR3 protein. The repertoire holds 65,000 to 90,000 distinct CDR3 sequences, approximately 10% seen once, with around 13% in the top ten. Source: PBMCs, taken before TCRalphabeta/CD19-depleted stem cell transplant. The J gene is TRBJ2-2, the V gene TRBV27, with D unresolved. This receptor was taken from a boy aged 10-17 years with acute myeloid leukemia, due to receive a stem cell transplant. CDR3 sequence (DNA): TGTGCCAGCTCTATCGGGCAAAACACCGGGGAGCTGTTTTTT. Its protein is CASSIGQNTGELFF.